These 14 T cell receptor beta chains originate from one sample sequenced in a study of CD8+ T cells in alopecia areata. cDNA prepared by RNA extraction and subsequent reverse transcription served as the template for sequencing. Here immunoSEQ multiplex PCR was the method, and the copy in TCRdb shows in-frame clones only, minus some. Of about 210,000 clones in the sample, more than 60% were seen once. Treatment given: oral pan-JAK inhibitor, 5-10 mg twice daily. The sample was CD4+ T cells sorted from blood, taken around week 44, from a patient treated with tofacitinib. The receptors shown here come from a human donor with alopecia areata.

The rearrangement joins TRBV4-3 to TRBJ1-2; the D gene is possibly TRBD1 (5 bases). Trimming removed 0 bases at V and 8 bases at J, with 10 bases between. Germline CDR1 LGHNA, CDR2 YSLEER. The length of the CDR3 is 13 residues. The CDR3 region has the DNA TGCGCCAGCAGCCAAGATGGGACGCTAGGCTACACCTTC. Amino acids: CASSQDGTLGYTF.

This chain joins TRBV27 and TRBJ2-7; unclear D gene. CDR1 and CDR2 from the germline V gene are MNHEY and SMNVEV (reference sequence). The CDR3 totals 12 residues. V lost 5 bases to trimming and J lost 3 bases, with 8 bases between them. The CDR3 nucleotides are TGTGCCAGCAGTATTGGGCGCTACGAGCAGTACTTC. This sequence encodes CASSIGRYEQYF.

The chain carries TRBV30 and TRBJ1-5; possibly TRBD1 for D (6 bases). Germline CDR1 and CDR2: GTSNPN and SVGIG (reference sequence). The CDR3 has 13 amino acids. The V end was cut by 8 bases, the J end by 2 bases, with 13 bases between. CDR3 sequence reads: CAVERQGNQPQHF. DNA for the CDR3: TGTGCCGTAGAGAGACAGGGCAATCAGCCCCAGCATTTT.

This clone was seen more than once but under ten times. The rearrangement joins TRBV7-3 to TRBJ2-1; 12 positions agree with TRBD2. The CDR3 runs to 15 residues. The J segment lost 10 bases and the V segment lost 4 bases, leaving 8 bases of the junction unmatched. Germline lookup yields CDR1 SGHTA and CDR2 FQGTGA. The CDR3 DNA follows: TGTGCCAGCAGCTCGACTAGCGGGGGCCTTGGCGAGCAGTTCTTC. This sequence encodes CASSSTSGGLGEQFF.

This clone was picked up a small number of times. In nucleotides, the CDR3 is TGTGCCAGCAGCTTACAACCCGGAGAGGAACTGTTTTTT. Its translation is CASSLQPGEELFF. The V gene is TRBV7-3, the J gene TRBJ1-4; D remains unclear. Germline values: CDR1 SGHTA, CDR2 FQGTGA. The CDR3 extends over 13 amino acids. The V end was cut by 2 bases, the J end by 12 bases, with 13 bases between.

DNA for the CDR3: TGTGCCAGCAGCTTGGATAGAGGGAGCACAGATACGCAGTATTTT. As protein: CASSLDRGSTDTQYF. The chain recombines TRBV7-3 with TRBJ2-3; D may be TRBD2 (5 bases). The V gene's germline CDR1 is SGHTA and CDR2 FQGTGA. V lost 3 bases and J 0 bases, leaving 10 bases between the germline ends. The CDR3 sequence is 15 residues long.

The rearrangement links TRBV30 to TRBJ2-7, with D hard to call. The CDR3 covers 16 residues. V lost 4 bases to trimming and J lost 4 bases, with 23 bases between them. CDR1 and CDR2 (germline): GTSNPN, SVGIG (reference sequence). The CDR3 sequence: CAWKVAATSSVYEQYF. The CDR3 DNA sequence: TGTGCCTGGAAGGTTGCAGCCACCTCGTCGGTTTACGAGCAGTACTTC.

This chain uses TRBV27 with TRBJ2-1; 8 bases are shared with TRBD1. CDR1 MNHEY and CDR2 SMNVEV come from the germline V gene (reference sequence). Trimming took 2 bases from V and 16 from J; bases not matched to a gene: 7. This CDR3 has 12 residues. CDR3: CASSLPPGQVFF. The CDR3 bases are TGTGCCAGCAGTTTACCCCCGGGACAGGTATTCTTC.

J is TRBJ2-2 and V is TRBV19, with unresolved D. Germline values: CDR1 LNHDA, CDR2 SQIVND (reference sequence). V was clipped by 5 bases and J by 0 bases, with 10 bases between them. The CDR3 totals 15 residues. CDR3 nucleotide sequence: TGTGCCAGTAGTGTGGCAGCGACGAACACCGGGGAGCTGTTTTTT. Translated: CASSVAATNTGELFF.

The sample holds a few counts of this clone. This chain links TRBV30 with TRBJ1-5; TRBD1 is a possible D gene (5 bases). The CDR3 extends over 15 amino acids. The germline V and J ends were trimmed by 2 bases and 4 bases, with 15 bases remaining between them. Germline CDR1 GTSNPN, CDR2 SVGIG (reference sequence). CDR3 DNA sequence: TGTGCCTGGAGTAAGTCGCAGGGACGGAATCAGCCCCAGCATTTT. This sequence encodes CAWSKSQGRNQPQHF.

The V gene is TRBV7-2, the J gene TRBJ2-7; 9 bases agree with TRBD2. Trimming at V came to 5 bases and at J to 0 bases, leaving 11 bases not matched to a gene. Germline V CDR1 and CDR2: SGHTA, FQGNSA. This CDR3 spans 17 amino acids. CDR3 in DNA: TGTGCCAGCAGCCGGCGTAGCGGGGGCCAAAGCTCCTACGAGCAGTACTTC. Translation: CASSRRSGGQSSYEQYF. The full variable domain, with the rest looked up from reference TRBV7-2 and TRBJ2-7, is GAGVSQSPSNKVTEKGKDVELRCDPISGHTALYWYRQSLGQGLEFLIYFQGNSAPDKSGLPSDRFSAERTGGSVSTLTIQRTQQEDSAVYLCASSRRSGGQSSYEQYFGPGTRLTVT.

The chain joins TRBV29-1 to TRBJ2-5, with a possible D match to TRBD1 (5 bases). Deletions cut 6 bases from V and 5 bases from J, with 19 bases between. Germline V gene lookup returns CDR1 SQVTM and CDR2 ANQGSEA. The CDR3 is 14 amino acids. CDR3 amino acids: CSVDSSGNGETQYF. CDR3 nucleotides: TGCAGCGTCGACTCCTCAGGGAATGGGGAGACCCAGTACTTC.

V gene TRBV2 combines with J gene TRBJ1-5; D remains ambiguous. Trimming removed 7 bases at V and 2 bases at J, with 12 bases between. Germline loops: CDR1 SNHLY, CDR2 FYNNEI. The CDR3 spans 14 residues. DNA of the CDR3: TGTGCCAGCAATGGGGTAACCGGCAATCAGCCCCAGCATTTT. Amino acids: CASNGVTGNQPQHF.

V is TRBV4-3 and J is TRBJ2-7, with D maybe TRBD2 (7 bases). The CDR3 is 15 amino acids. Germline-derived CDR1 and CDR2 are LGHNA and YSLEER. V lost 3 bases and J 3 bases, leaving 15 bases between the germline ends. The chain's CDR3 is CASSHIAGANYEQYF. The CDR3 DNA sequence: TGCGCCAGCAGCCATATCGCGGGGGCCAACTACGAGCAGTACTTC.